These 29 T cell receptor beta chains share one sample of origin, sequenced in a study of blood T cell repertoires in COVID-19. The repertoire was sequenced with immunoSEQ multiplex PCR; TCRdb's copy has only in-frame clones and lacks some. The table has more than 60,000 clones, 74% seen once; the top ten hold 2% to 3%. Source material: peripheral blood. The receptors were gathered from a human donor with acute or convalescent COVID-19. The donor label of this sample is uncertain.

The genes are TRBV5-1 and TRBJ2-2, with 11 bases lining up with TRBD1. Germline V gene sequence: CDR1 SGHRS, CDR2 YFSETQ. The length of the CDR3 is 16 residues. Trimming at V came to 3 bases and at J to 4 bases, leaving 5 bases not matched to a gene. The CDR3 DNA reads TGCGCCAGCAGCTCGGGACAGGGGGTAGGCACCGGGGAGCTGTTTTTT. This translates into CASSSGQGVGTGELFF.

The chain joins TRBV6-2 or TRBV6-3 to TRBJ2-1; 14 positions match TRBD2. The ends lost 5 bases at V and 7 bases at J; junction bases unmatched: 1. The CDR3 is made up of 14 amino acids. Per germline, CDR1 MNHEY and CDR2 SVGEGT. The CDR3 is CASSRLAGGNEQFF. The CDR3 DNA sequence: TGTGCCAGCAGTCGACTAGCGGGAGGGAATGAGCAGTTCTTC.

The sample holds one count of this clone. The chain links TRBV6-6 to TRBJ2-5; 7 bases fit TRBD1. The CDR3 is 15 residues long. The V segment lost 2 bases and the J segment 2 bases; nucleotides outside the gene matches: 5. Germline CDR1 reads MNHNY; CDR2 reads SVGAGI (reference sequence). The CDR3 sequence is CASSYPTGLQETQYF. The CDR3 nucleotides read TGTGCCAGCAGTTACCCGACAGGGCTTCAAGAGACCCAGTACTTC.

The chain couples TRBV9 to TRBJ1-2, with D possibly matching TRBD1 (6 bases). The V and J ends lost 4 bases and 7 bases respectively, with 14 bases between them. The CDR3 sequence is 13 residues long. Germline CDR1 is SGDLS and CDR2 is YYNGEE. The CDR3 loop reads CASSSGGEAGYTF. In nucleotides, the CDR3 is TGTGCCAGCAGCTCTGGGGGCGAGGCTGGCTACACCTTC.

The CDR3 sequence: CASSQDRPKETQYF. The CDR3 nucleotides are TGTGCCAGCAGCCAGGACAGGCCTAAAGAGACCCAGTACTTC. The J gene is TRBJ2-5, the V gene TRBV11-2, with 7 bases matching TRBD1. Germline values: CDR1 SGHAT, CDR2 FQNNGV. This CDR3 spans 14 amino acids. Trimming at V came to 5 bases and at J to 3 bases, leaving 6 bases not matched to a gene.

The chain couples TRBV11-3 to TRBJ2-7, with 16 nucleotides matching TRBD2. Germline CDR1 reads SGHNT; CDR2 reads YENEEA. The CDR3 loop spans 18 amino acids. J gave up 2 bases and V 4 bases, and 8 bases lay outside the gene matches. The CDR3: CASSSGTSGRAGTYEQYF. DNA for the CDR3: TGTGCCAGCAGCTCCGGGACTAGCGGGAGGGCTGGCACCTACGAGCAGTACTTC.

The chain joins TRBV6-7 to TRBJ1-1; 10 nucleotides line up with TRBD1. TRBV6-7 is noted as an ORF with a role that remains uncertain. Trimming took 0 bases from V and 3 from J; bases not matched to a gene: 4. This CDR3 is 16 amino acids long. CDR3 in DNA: TGTGCCAGCAGTTACTCGTCGGGACAGGGGCACACTGAAGCTTTCTTT. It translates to CASSYSSGQGHTEAFF.

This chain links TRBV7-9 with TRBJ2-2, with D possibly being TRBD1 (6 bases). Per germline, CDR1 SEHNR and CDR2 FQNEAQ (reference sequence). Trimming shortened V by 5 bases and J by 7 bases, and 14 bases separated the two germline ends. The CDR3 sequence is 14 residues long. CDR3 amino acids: CASSGHRENGELFF. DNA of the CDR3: TGTGCCAGCAGCGGTCACAGGGAAAACGGGGAGCTGTTTTTT.

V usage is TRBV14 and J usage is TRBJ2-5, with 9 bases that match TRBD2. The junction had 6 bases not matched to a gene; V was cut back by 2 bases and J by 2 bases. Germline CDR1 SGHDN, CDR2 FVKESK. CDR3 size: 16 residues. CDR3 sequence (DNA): TGTGCCAGCAGCCAACTGGCAGCGGGGGGACAAGAGACCCAGTACTTC. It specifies CASSQLAAGGQETQYF.

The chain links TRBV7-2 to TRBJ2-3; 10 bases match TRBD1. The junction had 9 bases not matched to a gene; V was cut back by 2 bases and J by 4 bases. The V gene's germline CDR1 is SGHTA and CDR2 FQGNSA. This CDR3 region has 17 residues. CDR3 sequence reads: CASSLRIGTGVADTQYF. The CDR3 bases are TGTGCCAGCAGCTTAAGGATCGGGACAGGGGTGGCAGATACGCAGTATTTT.

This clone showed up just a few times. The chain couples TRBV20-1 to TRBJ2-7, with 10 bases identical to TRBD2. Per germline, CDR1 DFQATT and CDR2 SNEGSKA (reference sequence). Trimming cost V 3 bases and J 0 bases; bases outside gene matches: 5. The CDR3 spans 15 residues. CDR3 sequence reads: CSASPRTSGSYEQYF. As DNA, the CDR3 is TGCAGTGCTAGTCCAAGGACTAGCGGCTCCTACGAGCAGTACTTC.

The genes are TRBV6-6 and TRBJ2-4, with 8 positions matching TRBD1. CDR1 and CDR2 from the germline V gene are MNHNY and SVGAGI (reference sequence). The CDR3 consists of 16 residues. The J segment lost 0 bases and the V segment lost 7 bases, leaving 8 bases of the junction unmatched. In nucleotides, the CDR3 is TGTGCCAGCAACAACCCACAGGGGGTAGCCAAAAACATTCAGTACTTC. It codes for CASNNPQGVAKNIQYF.

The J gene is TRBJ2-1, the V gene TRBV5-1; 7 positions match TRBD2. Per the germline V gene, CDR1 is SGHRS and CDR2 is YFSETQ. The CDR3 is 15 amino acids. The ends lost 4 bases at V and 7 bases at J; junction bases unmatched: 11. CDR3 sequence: CASSQGLTLGNEQFF. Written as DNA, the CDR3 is TGCGCCAGCAGCCAGGGACTAACCCTTGGGAATGAGCAGTTCTTC.

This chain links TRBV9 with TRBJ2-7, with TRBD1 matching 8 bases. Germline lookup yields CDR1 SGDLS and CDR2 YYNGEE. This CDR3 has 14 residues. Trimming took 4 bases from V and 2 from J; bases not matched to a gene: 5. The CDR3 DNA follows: TGTGCCAGCAGCCGGGGACAGGCCGCCTACGAGCAGTACTTC. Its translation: CASSRGQAAYEQYF.

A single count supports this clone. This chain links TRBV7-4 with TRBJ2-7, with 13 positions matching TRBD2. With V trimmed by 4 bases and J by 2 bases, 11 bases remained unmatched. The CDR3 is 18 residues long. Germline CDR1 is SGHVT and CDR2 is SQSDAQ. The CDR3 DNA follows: TGTGCCAGCAGCTCGCCACGGCAAACTAGCGGGGGGGCCTACGAGCAGTACGTC. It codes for CASSSPRQTSGGAYEQYV.

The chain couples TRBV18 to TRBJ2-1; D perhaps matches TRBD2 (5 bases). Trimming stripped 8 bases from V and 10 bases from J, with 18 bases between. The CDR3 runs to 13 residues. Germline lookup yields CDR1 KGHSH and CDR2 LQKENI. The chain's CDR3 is CASRTSASREQFF. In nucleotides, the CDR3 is TGTGCCAGCCGGACTTCTGCTTCGCGGGAGCAGTTCTTC.

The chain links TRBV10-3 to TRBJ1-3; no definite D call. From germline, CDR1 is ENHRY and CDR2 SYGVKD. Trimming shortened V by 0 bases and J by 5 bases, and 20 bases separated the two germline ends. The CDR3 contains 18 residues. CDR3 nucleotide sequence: TGTGCCATCAGTGAGTCGAGTCTAATTAGGGAGAAGAGAAACACCATATATTTT. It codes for CAISESSLIREKRNTIYF.

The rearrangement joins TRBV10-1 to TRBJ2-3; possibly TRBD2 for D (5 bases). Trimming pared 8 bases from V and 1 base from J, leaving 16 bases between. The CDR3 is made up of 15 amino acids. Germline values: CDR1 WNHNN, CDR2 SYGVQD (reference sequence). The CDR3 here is CASGGPGEGTDTQYF. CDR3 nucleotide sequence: TGCGCCAGCGGAGGCCCCGGGGAAGGCACAGATACGCAGTATTTT.

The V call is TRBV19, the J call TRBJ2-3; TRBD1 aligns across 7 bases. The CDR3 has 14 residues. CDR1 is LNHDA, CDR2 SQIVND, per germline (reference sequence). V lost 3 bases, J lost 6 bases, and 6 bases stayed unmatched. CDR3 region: CASSIQQGTDTQYF. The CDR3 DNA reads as TGTGCCAGTAGTATTCAACAGGGGACGGATACGCAGTATTTT.

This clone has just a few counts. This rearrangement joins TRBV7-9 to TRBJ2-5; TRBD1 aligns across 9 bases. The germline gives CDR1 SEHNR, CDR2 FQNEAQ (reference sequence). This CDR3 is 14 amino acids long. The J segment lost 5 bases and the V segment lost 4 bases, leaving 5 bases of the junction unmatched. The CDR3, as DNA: TGTGCCAGCAGCTCACAGGGGGCGGGGGAGACCCAGTACTTC. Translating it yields CASSSQGAGETQYF.

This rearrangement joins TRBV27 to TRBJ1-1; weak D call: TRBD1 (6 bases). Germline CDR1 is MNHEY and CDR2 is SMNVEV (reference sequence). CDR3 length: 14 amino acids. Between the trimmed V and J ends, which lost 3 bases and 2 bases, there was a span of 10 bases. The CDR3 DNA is TGTGCCAGCAGTTTTTCGACAGGCAACACTGAAGCTTTCTTT. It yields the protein CASSFSTGNTEAFF.

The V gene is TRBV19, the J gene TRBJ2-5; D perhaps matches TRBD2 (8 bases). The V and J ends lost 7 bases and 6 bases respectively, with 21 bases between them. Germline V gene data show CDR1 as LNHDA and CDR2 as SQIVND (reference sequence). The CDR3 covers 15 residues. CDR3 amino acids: CASTQGGGGSKTQYF. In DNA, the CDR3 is TGTGCCAGTACCCAGGGGGGCGGGGGGTCAAAGACCCAGTACTTC.

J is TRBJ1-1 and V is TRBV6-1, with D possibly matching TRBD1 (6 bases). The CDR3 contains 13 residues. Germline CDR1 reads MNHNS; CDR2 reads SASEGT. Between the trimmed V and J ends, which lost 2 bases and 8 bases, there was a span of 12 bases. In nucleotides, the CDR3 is TGTGCCAGCAGTGAAAACAGAGGGGGAGAAGCTTTCTTT. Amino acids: CASSENRGGEAFF.

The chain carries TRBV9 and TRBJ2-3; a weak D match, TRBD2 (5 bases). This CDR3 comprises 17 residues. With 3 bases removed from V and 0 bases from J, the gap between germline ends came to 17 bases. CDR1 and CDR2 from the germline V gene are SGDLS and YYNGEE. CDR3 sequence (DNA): TGTGCCAGCAGCGCTTTAGTCGGCGGGCCTAGCACAGATACGCAGTATTTT. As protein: CASSALVGGPSTDTQYF.

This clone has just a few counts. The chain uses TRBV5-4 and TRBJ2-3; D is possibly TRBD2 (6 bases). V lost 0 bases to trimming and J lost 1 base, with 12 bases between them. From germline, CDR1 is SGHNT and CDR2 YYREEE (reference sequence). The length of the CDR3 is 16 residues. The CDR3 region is CASSLVFGGRTDTQYF. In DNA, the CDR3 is TGTGCCAGCAGCTTGGTTTTCGGGGGTCGCACAGATACGCAGTATTTT.

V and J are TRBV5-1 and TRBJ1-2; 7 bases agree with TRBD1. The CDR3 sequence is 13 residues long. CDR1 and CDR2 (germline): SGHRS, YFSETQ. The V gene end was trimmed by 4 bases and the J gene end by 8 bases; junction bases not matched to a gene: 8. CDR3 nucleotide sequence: TGCGCCAGCAGCGGCGGAGGGGGCGGGGGCTACACCTTC. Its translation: CASSGGGGGGYTF.

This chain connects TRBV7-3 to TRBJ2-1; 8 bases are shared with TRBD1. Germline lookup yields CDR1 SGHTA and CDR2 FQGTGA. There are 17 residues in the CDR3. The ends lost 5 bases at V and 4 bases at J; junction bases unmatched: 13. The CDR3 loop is CASSPGTGLGEYNEQFF. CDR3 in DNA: TGTGCCAGCAGCCCGGGGACAGGCCTCGGCGAGTACAATGAGCAGTTCTTC.

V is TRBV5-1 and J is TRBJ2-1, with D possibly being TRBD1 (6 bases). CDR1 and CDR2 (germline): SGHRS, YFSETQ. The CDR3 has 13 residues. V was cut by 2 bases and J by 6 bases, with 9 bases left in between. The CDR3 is CASSFQGGNEQFF. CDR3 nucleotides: TGCGCCAGCAGCTTCCAAGGGGGCAATGAGCAGTTCTTC.

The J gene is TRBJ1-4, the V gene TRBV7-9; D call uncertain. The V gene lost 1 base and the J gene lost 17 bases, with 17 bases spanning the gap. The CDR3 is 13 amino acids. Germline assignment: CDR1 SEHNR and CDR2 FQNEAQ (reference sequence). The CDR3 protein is CASSLDGTLGPFF. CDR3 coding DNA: TGTGCCAGCAGCTTAGATGGTACCTTGGGCCCCTTTTTT.